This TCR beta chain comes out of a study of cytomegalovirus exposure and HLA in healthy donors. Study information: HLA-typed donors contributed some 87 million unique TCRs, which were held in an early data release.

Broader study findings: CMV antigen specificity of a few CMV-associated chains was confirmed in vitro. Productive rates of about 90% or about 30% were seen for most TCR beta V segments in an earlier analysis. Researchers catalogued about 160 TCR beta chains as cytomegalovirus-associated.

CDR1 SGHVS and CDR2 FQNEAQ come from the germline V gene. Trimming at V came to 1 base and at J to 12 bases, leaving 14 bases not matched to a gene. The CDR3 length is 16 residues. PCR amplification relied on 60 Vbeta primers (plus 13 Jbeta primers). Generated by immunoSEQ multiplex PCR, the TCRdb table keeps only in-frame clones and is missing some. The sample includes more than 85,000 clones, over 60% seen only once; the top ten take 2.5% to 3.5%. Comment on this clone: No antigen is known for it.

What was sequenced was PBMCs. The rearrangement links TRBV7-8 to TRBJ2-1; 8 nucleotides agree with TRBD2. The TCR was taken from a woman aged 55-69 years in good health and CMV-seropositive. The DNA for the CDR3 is TGTGCCAGCAGCTTAGGCCGTAGTTCAAGCGGGAGATCGCAGTTCTTC. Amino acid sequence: CASSLGRSSSGRSQFF.